The clone carrying this T cell receptor beta chain was recorded at least ten times. Trimming removed 2 bases from V and 3 bases from J; junction bases left unmatched: 4. The CDR3 is made up of 15 amino acids. Germline CDR1 and CDR2: MNHEY and SVGEGT. Library preparation (for TCRbeta) was performed with unique molecular identifiers. Each CDR3 protein gets one entry after TCRdb re-called the PCR reads with MiXCR. The repertoire consists of fewer than 400,000 distinct CDR3 sequences, with around 21% occurring once and the leading ten covering less than 4.5%. This record comes from a study of T-cell reconstitution after alpha-beta-depleted transplantation in children.

Sequences were derived from PBMCs from the stem cell graft donor, sampled from the stem cell graft. The chain links TRBV6-2 or TRBV6-3 to TRBJ2-3; TRBD2 aligns across 8 bases. The clonotype originates from a human donor who donated a stem cell graft to a child with acute myeloid leukemia. CDR3 in amino acids: CASSYTRGRTDTQYF. The CDR3 DNA sequence: TGTGCCAGCAGTTACACTCGCGGGAGGACAGATACGCAGTATTTT.